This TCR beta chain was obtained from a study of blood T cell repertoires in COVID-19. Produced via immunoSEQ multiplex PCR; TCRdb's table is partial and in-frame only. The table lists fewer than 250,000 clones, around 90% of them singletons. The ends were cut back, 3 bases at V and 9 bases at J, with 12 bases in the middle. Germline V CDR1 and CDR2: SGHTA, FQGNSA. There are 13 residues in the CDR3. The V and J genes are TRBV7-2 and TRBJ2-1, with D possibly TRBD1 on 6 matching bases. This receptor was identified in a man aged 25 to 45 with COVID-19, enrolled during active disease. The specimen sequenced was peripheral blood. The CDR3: CASSFPQGSEQFF. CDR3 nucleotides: TGTGCCAGCAGCTTCCCCCAGGGGTCTGAGCAGTTCTTC.